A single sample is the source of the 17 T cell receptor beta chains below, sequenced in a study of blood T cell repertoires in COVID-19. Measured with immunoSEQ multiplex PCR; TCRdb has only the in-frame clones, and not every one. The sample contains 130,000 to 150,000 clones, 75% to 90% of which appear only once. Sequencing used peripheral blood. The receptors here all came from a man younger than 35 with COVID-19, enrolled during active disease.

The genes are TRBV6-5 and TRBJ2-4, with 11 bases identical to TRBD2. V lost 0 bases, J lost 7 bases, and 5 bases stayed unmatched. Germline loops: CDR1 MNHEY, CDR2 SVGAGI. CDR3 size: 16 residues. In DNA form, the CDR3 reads TGTGCCAGCAGTTACTCGGACACTAGCGGGAGTAACATTCAGTACTTC. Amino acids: CASSYSDTSGSNIQYF.

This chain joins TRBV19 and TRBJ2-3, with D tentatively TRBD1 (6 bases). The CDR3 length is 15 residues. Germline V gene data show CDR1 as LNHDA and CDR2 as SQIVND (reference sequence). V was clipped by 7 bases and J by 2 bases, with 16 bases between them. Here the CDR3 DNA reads TGTGCCAGTAAAGGACAGCTATTACACACAGATACGCAGTATTTT. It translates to CASKGQLLHTDTQYF.

The CDR3 nucleotides are TGTGCCAGCAGCTTAGGACAGGGCGGGAGGTCACCCCTCCACTTT. Translated: CASSLGQGGRSPLHF. The genes are TRBV7-2 and TRBJ1-6; 7 bases map to TRBD1. V trimming: 1 base; J trimming: 10 bases; junction bases outside the gene matches: 7. This CDR3 region has 15 residues. The germline CDR1 and CDR2 sequences are SGHTA and FQGNSA.

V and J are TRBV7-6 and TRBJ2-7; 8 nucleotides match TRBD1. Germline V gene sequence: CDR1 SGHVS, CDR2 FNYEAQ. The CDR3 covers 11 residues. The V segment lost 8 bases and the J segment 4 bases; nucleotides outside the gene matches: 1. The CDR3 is CASGTGYEQYF. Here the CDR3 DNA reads TGTGCCAGCGGGACAGGTTACGAGCAGTACTTC.

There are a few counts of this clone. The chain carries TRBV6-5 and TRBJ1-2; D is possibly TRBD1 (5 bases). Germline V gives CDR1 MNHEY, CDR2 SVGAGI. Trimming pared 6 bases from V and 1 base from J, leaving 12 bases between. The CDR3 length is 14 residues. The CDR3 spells CASSSDRRNYGYTF. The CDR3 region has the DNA TGTGCCAGCAGCTCTGACAGACGTAACTATGGCTACACCTTC.

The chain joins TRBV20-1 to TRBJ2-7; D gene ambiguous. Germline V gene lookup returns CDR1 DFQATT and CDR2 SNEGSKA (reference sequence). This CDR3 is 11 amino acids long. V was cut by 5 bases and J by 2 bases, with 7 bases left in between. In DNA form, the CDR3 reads TGCAGTGCTTCTCTTGCCTACGAGCAGTACTTC. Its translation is CSASLAYEQYF.

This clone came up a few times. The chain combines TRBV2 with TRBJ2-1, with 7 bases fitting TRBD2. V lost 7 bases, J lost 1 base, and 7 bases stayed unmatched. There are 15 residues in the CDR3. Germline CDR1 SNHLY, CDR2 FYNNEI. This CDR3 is CASNPSSGSYNEQFF. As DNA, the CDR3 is TGTGCCAGCAATCCTTCTAGCGGTTCCTACAATGAGCAGTTCTTC.

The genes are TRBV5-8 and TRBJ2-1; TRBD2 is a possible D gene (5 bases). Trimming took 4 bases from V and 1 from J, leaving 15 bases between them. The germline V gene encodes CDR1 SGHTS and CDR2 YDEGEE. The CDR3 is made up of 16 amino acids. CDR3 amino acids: CASSPRWQRSYNEQFF. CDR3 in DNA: TGTGCCAGCAGCCCCAGGTGGCAGCGGTCCTACAATGAGCAGTTCTTC.

The CDR3 DNA sequence: TGTGCCAGCAGCCGTTACACCGGGGAGCTGTTTTTT. It specifies CASSRYTGELFF. The chain is built from TRBV12-3 or TRBV12-4 and TRBJ2-2; D is unresolved. The CDR3 contains 12 residues. Trimming shortened V by 6 bases and J by 3 bases, and 5 bases separated the two germline ends.

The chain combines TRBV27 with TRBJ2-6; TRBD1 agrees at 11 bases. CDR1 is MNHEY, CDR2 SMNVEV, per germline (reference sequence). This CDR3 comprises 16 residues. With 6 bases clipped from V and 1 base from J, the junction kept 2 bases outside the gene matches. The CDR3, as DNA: TGTGCCAGCAGGGACAGGGGGCCTTCTGGGGCCAACGTCCTGACTTTC. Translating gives CASRDRGPSGANVLTF.

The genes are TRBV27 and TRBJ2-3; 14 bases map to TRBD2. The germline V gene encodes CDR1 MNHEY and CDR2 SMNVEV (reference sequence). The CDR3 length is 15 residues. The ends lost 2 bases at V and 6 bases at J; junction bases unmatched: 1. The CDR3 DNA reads TGTGCCAGCAGTTTACGGACTAGCGGGAGGGATACGCAGTATTTT. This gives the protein CASSLRTSGRDTQYF.

The DNA for the CDR3 is TGTGCCAGCAGCTCGGGCCCGGGACAGGGGGTCAATGAGCAGTTCTTC. Its translation: CASSSGPGQGVNEQFF. The V gene is TRBV5-6, the J gene TRBJ2-1; 11 bases match TRBD1. The CDR3 has 16 amino acids. Germline V gene lookup returns CDR1 SGHDT and CDR2 YYEEEE. J gave up 6 bases and V 3 bases, and 8 bases lay outside the gene matches. The complete variable domain, with remaining parts taken from reference TRBV5-6 and TRBJ2-1, reads DAGVTQSPTHLIKTRGQQVTLRCSPKSGHDTVSWYQQALGQGPQFIFQYYEEEERQRGNFPDRFSGHQFPNYSSELNVNALLLGDSALYLCASSSGPGQGVNEQFFGPGTRLTVL.

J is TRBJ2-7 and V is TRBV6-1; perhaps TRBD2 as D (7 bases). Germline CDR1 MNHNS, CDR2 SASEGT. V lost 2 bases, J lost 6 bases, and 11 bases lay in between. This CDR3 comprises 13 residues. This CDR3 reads CASSEWRGGEQYF. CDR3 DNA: TGTGCCAGCAGTGAATGGAGGGGGGGCGAGCAGTACTTC.

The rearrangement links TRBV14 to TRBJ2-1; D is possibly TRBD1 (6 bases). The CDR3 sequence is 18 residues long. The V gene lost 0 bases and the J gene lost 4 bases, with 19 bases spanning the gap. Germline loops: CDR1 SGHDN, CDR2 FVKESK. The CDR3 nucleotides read TGTGCCAGCAGCCAAGATCGTCTCGGAAAGGGGGTTTACAATGAGCAGTTCTTC. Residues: CASSQDRLGKGVYNEQFF.

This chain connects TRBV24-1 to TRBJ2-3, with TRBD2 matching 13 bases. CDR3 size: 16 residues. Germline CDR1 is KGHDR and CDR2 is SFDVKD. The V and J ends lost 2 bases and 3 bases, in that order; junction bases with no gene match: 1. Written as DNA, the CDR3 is TGTGCCACCAGTGATTGGACTAGCGGGAGAACAGATACGCAGTATTTT. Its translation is CATSDWTSGRTDTQYF.

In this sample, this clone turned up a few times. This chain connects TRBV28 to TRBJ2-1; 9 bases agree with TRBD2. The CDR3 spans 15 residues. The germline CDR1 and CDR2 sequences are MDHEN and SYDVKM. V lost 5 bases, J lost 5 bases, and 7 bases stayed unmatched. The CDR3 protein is CASSRMAGGNNEQFF. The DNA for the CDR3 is TGTGCCAGCAGTCGTATGGCGGGAGGGAACAATGAGCAGTTCTTC. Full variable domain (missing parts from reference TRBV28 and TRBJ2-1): DVKVTQSSRYLVKRTGEKVFLECVQDMDHENMFWYRQDPGLGLRLIYFSYDVKMKEKGDIPEGYSVSREKKERFSLILESASTNQTSMYLCASSRMAGGNNEQFFGPGTRLTVL.

CDR3: CASSDHPGLAGVHEQYF. For the CDR3, the DNA is TGCGCCAGCAGTGACCACCCCGGACTAGCGGGAGTCCACGAGCAGTACTTC. J is TRBJ2-7 and V is TRBV10-1, with TRBD2 matching over 13 bases. The J segment lost 5 bases and the V segment lost 3 bases, leaving 10 bases of the junction unmatched. Per germline, CDR1 WNHNN and CDR2 SYGVQD (reference sequence). The CDR3 is 17 residues long.